The clone carrying this T cell receptor (beta chain) was picked up one time. The ends lost 5 bases at V and 2 bases at J; junction bases unmatched: 10. This CDR3 has 17 amino acids. CDR1 and CDR2 (germline): LGHNA, YNFKEQ. The method was immunoSEQ multiplex PCR; TCRdb's version includes in-frame clones alone and lacks a portion of them. The repertoire holds around 50,000 clones, 91% seen once, with around 6.4% in the top ten. The sample comes from a study of blood T cell repertoires in COVID-19. This clonotype was sampled from a man between 65 and 85 years old with active COVID-19. The chain carries TRBV4-2 and TRBJ2-3, with 10 bases fitting TRBD2. Sequencing used peripheral blood. This CDR3 reads CASSTSLAGAPTDTQYF. Here the CDR3 DNA reads TGTGCCAGCAGCACAAGCCTAGCGGGGGCTCCCACAGATACGCAGTATTTT.